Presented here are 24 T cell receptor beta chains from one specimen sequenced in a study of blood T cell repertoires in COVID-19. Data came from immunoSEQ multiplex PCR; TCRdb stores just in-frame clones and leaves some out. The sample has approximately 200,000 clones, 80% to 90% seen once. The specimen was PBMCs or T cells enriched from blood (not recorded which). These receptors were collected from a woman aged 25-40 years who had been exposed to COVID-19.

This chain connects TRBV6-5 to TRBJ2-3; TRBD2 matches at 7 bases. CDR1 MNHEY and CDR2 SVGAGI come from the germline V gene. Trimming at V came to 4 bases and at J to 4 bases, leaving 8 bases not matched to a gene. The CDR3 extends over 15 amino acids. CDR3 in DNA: TGTGCCAGCAGTTTGGGAGGGTGGTACGCAGATACGCAGTATTTT. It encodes CASSLGGWYADTQYF.

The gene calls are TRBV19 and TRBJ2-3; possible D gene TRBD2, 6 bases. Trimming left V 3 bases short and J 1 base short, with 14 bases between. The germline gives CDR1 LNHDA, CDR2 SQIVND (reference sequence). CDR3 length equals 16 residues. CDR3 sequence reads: CASSIKAPGGTDTQYF. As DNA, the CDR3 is TGTGCCAGTAGTATTAAAGCGCCGGGGGGCACAGATACGCAGTATTTT. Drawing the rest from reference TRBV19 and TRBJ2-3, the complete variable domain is DGGITQSPKYLFRKEGQNVTLSCEQNLNHDAMYWYRQDPGQGLRLIYYSQIVNDFQKGDIAEGYSVSREKKESFPLTVTSAQKNPTAFYLCASSIKAPGGTDTQYFGPGTRLTVL.

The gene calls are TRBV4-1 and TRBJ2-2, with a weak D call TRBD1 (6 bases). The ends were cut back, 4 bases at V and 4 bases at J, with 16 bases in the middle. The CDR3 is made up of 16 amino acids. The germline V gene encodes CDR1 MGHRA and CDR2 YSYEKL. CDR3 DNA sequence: TGCGCCAGCAGCCCACGACAGGTCCCGCGCACCGGGGAGCTGTTTTTT. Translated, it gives CASSPRQVPRTGELFF.

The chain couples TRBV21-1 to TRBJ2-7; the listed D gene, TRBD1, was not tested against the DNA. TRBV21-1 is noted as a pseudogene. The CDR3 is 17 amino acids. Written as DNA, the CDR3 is TGTGCCAGCAGCAAAAAATTCCGACAGGGGGCGCGGTACGAGCAGTACTTC. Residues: CASSKKFRQGARYEQYF.

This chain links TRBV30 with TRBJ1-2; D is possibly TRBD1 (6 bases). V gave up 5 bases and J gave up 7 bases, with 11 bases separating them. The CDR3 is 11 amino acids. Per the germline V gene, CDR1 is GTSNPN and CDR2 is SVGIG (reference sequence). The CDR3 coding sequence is TGTGCCTGGTCTACAGGGTCTGGCTACACCTTC. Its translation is CAWSTGSGYTF.

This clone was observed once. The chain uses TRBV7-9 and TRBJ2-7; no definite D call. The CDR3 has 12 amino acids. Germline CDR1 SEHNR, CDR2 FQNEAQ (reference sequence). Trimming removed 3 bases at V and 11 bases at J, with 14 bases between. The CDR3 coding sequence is TGTGCCAGCAGCTTGGGTACTCAGGCTAAGTACTTC. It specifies CASSLGTQAKYF.

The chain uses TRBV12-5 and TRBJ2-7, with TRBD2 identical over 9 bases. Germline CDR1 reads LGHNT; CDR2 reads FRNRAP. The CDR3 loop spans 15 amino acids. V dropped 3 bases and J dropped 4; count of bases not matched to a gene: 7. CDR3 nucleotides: TGTGCTAGTGGTTTTCGGCTAGCGGGAAAATACGAGCAGTACTTC. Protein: CASGFRLAGKYEQYF.

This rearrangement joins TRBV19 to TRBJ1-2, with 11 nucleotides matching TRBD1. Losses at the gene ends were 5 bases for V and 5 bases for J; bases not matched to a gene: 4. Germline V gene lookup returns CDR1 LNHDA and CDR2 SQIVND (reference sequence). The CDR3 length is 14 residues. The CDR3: CASSRTGGAYGYTF. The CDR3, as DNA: TGTGCCAGTAGTCGGACAGGGGGCGCTTATGGCTACACCTTC. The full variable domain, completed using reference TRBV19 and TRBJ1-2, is DGGITQSPKYLFRKEGQNVTLSCEQNLNHDAMYWYRQDPGQGLRLIYYSQIVNDFQKGDIAEGYSVSREKKESFPLTVTSAQKNPTAFYLCASSRTGGAYGYTFGSGTRLTVV.

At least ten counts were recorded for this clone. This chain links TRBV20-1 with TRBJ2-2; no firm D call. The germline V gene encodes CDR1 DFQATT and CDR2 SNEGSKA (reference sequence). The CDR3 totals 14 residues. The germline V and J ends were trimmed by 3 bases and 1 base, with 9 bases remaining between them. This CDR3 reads CSASSVMNTGELFF. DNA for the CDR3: TGCAGTGCTAGTTCGGTCATGAACACCGGGGAGCTGTTTTTT.

The CDR3 protein is CASSLTSPSFGELFF. DNA for the CDR3: TGTGCCAGCAGTCTTACTAGTCCTAGCTTCGGGGAGCTGTTTTTT. The chain is built from TRBV6-2 or TRBV6-3 and TRBJ2-2; D possibly corresponds to TRBD2 (5 bases). The V gene lost 5 bases and the J gene lost 7 bases, with 17 bases spanning the gap. Germline V gene lookup returns CDR1 MNHEY and CDR2 SVGEGT. The CDR3 runs to 15 residues.

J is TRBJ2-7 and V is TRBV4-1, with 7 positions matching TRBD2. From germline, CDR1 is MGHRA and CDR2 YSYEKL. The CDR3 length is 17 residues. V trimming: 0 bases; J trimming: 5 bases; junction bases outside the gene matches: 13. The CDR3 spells CASSQDNLPGRANEQYF. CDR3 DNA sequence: TGCGCCAGCAGCCAAGATAATCTACCGGGGAGGGCCAACGAGCAGTACTTC.

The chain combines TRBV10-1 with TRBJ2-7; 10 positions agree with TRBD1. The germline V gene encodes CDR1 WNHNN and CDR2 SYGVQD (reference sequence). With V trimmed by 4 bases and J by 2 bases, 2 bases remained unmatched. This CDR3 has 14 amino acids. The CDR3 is CASSVGTGAYEQYF. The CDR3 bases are TGCGCCAGCAGTGTTGGGACAGGGGCCTACGAGCAGTACTTC.

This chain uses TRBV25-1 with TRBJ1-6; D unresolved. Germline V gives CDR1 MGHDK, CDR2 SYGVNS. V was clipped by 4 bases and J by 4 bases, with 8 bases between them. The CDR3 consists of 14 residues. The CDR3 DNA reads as TGTGCCAGCAGTGTTCACAATTATAATTCACCCCTCCACTTT. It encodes CASSVHNYNSPLHF.

CDR3 bases: TGTGCCAGCAGCCAAGATGACAGGGGGGTCTACGAGCAGTACTTC. It is translated as CASSQDDRGVYEQYF. This sequence joins TRBV14 and TRBJ2-7, with 9 bases fitting TRBD1. Germline V gene sequence: CDR1 SGHDN, CDR2 FVKESK. The V gene end was trimmed by 0 bases and the J gene end by 3 bases; junction bases not matched to a gene: 3. The CDR3 sequence is 15 residues long.

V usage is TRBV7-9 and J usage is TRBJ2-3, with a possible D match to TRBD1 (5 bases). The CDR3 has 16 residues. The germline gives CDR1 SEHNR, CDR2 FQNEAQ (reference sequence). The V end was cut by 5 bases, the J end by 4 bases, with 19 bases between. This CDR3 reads CASSGRTRVVSDTQYF. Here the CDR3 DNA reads TGTGCCAGCAGCGGACGGACCAGGGTTGTTTCAGATACGCAGTATTTT.

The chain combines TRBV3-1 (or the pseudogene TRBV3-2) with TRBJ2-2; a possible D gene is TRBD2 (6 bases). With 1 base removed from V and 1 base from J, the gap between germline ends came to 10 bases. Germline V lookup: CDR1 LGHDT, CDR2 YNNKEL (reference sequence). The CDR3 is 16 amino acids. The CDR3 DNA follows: TGTGCCAGCAGCCAAGGGGACTCAATGAACACCGGGGAGCTGTTTTTT. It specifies CASSQGDSMNTGELFF.

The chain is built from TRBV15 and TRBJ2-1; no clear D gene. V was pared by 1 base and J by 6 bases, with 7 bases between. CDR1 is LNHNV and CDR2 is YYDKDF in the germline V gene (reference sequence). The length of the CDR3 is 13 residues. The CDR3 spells CATSRVVCNEQFF. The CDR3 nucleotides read TGTGCCACCAGCAGAGTCGTTTGCAATGAGCAGTTCTTC.

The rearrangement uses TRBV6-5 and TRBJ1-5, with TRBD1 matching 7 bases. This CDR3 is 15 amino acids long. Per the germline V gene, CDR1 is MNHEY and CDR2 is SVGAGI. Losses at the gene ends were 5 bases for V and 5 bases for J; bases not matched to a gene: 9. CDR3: CASSTTGVSDQPQHF. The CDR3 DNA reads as TGTGCCAGCAGTACCACAGGGGTGTCAGATCAGCCCCAGCATTTT.

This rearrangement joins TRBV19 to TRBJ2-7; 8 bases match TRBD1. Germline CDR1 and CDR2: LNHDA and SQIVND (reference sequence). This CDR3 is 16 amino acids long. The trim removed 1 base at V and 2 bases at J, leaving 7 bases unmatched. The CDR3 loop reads CASSIGGTGSTYEQYF. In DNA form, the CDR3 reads TGTGCCAGTAGTATAGGGGGGACAGGATCAACCTACGAGCAGTACTTC.

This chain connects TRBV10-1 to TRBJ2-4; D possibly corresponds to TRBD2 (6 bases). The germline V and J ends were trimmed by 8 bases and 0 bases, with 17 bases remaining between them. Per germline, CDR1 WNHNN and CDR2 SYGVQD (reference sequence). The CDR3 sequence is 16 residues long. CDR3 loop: CASLPGAPLAKNIQYF. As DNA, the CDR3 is TGCGCCAGCCTACCGGGAGCTCCTCTAGCCAAAAACATTCAGTACTTC.

This CDR3 reads CASRRGLPSYNEQFF. CDR3 DNA: TGTGCCAGCAGGCGCGGACTGCCCTCCTACAATGAGCAGTTCTTC. The chain joins TRBV13 to TRBJ2-1, with D perhaps TRBD2 (5 bases). Germline V gene lookup returns CDR1 PRHDT and CDR2 FYEKMQ (reference sequence). This CDR3 spans 15 amino acids. V lost 6 bases, J lost 0 bases, and 12 bases lay in between.

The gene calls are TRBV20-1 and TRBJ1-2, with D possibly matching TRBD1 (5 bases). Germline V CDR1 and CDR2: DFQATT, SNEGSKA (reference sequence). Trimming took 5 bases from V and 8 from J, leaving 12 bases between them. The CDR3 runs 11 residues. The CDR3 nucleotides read TGCAGTGCTGATGGGGCTGAGGGCTACACCTTC. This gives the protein CSADGAEGYTF.

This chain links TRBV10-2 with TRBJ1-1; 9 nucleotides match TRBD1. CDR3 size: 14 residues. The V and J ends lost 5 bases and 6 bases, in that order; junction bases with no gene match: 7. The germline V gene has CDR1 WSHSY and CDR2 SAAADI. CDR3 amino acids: CASSPGQGRAEAFF. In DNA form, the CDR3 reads TGCGCCAGCAGTCCGGGACAGGGTCGGGCTGAAGCTTTCTTT.

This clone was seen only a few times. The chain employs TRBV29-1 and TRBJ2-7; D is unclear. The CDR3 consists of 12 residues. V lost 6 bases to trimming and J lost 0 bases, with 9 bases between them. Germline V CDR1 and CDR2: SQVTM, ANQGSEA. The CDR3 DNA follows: TGCAGCGTACGTCTAGACTCCTACGAGCAGTACTTC. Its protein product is CSVRLDSYEQYF.